The clone carrying this T cell receptor (beta chain) has more than one count but fewer than ten. The entry originates in a study of blood T cells in healthy people across ages. Primed by a sample-barcoded 5' primer and a J-beta primer mix, a second PCR proceeded for roughly 7 to 12 cycles. TCRdb re-derived calls from the 5' RACE reads in MiXCR, one entry per CDR3 protein. Among some 900,000 distinct CDR3 sequences listed, roughly 43% were seen once. The sequence was collected from a man aged 25-45 years in good health. Sequenced sample: blood.

The DNA for the CDR3 is TGTGCCAGCAGCCCCGAGCAGGACGACCCTGGGGCCAACGTCCTGACTTTC. Its translation: CASSPEQDDPGANVLTF. This chain joins TRBV9 and TRBJ2-6; D gene uncertain. This CDR3 spans 17 amino acids. Germline lookup yields CDR1 SGDLS and CDR2 YYNGEE. V was trimmed by 4 bases and J by 2 bases, leaving 16 bases between them.